A single sample gave rise to the 28 T cell receptor beta chains below, sequenced in a study of CD8+ T cells in alopecia areata. Cutaneous lymph nodes were pooled and cells sorted by CD4, CD8alpha, NKG2D, NKG2ACE and more. RNA extraction was followed by reverse transcription into cDNA, which acted as the sequencing template. Measured with immunoSEQ multiplex PCR; TCRdb has only the in-frame clones, and not every one. Sampling found 290,000 or so clones, none seen once. What was sequenced was CD4+ T cells sorted from a lymph node. Receptors were obtained from a C3H/HeJ mouse with alopecia areata. The mouse strain carries the MHC haplotype H2-k.

This clone appeared a few times. Germline and genes here are mouse. From the germline J gene comes the end of the CDR3, since the read stops 4 residues before it. The same CDR3 can be traced to other DNA sequences in this sample. J is TRBJ1-1 and V is TRBV13-2; TRBD1 aligns across 9 bases. CDR1 NNHNN and CDR2 SYGAGS come from the germline V gene (reference sequence). This CDR3 has 15 residues. V was pared by 0 bases and J by 3 bases, with 3 bases of the junction left unmatched. This CDR3 is CASGDAGTGYTEVFF. The CDR3 DNA, read in part, is TGTGCCAGCGGTGATGCCGGGACAGGGTACACA.

A remark on this clone: Gene names and germline match the mouse. The read finishes 4 residues shy of the CDR3 end, and the germline J gene is used to complete it. V usage is TRBV5 and J usage is TRBJ1-1; the D is unclear. Trimming pared 0 bases from V and 1 base from J, leaving 9 bases between. CDR1 LGHNA and CDR2 YNLKQL come from the germline V gene (reference sequence). The CDR3 contains 15 residues. CDR3 DNA (partial): TGTGCCAGCAGCCAAGATAGGCCAGGGAACACA. Its translation: CASSQDRPGNT. The CDR3 in its entirety is CASSQDRPGNTEVFF.

Concerning this clone: Mouse gene names and germline throughout. Here the CDR3 reads CASTRGWDTGQLYF. The CDR3 DNA, read in part, is TGTGCCAGCACGAGGGGATGGGACACCGGG. This rearrangement joins TRBV19 to TRBJ2-2; maybe TRBD1 (5 bases). Read sequence stops 4 residues before the CDR3 end, and the germline J gene provides the missing end. The CDR3 has 14 amino acids. Trimming took 6 bases from V and 3 from J, leaving 12 bases between them. Germline V CDR1 and CDR2: FNHDT, SITEND (reference sequence).

This clone was observed a few times. Gene names are the mouse ones. The read comes to an end 4 residues before the CDR3 does, leaving the germline J gene to fill in the end. The rearrangement uses TRBV5 and TRBJ2-2; 8 nucleotides match TRBD1. V lost 3 bases, J lost 4 bases, and 4 bases stayed unmatched. Germline V gene data show CDR1 as LGHNA and CDR2 as YNLKQL (reference sequence). The length of the CDR3 is 15 residues. CDR3 sequence reads: CASSHQGALTGQLYF. The part of the CDR3 DNA that was read is TGTGCCAGCAGCCACCAGGGGGCGCTCACCGGG.

This clone came up a few times. Mouse names are used for the genes. The read terminates 3 residues before the CDR3 end, so the remaining end is supplied by the germline J gene. The chain recombines TRBV13-3 with TRBJ1-6; 11 nucleotides match TRBD1. TRBJ1-6 is an open reading frame whose function is uncertain. This CDR3 has 15 residues. Germline values: CDR1 NNHDY, CDR2 SYVADS. After removal of 5 bases from V and 7 bases from J, the junction contained 5 bases not matched to a gene. Incomplete CDR3 DNA: TGTGCCAGCAGAGGGGACAGGGGGGGGAATTCGCCC. Protein sequence: CASRGDRGGNSP. The full CDR3 protein is CASRGDRGGNSPLYF.

As to this clone: Mouse germline and gene names are used. The CDR3 end falls 4 residues outside the read, so it is completed with the germline J gene. V gene TRBV5 combines with J gene TRBJ2-1; 9 positions match TRBD2. The CDR3 length is 15 residues. V shed 0 bases, J shed 4 bases, and the junction held 1 base outside the gene matches. Germline V gene lookup returns CDR1 LGHNA and CDR2 YNLKQL (reference sequence). The CDR3 loop is CASSQEGTGYAEQFF. CDR3 DNA (partial): TGTGCCAGCAGCCAAGAGGGGACTGGGTATGCT.

About this clone: Gene names follow the mouse nomenclature. The DNA ends 4 residues before the CDR3 does, and the rest of the CDR3 is filled in from the germline J gene. This chain joins TRBV13-3 and TRBJ2-3; TRBD2 matches at 9 bases. There are 17 residues in the CDR3. Germline CDR1 and CDR2: NNHDY and SYVADS. Trimming cost V 0 bases and J 3 bases; bases outside gene matches: 8. CDR3 region: CASSDAGGGAGAETLYF. Incomplete CDR3 DNA: TGTGCCAGCAGTGATGCAGGTGGGGGGGCGGGGGCAGAA.

About this clone itself: Genes and germline come from the mouse. From the germline J gene comes the end of the CDR3, since the read stops 4 residues before it. This chain links TRBV13-2 with TRBJ1-2, with 7 bases lining up with TRBD1. V gave up 1 base and J gave up 1 base; unmatched junction bases: 4. CDR3 length: 15 amino acids. Germline assignment: CDR1 NNHNN and CDR2 SYGAGS (reference sequence). The CDR3 DNA, read in part, is TGTGCCAGCGGTGATCGGCGGGACAGAAACTCC. This gives the protein CASGDRRDRNS. The whole CDR3 protein reads CASGDRRDRNSDYTF.

In regard to this clone: Genes and germline come from the mouse. Read sequence stops 4 residues before the CDR3 end, and the germline J gene provides the missing end. The V and J genes are TRBV1 and TRBJ2-7; 11 bases line up with TRBD2. CDR3 length: 15 residues. Germline V lookup: CDR1 NSQYPW, CDR2 LRSPGD (reference sequence). V lost 4 bases and J lost 0; bases outside the gene matches: 2. The CDR3: CTCSGDWGTSYEQYF. The covered CDR3 bases are TGCACCTGCAGTGGGGACTGGGGGACCTCCTAT.

On this clone: The genes and germline here are from mouse. The read stops 4 residues short of the end of the CDR3; the missing end is completed from the germline J gene. This sample also contains other DNA sequences that code for the same CDR3. The chain carries TRBV19 and TRBJ2-7; 10 bases map to TRBD2. The germline CDR1 and CDR2 sequences are FNHDT and SITEND (reference sequence). This CDR3 contains 13 residues. The CDR3 is CASRETGGYEQYF. Incomplete CDR3 DNA: TGTGCCAGCAGGGAGACTGGGGGGTAT.

Points on this clone: These gene names are mouse names. The missing CDR3 end, 4 residues past where the read stops, is filled in from the germline J gene. The chain carries TRBV19 and TRBJ2-1, with 8 bases aligning to TRBD1. Germline V gene data show CDR1 as FNHDT and CDR2 as SITEND (reference sequence). The junction had 6 bases not matched to a gene; V was cut back by 4 bases and J by 3 bases. This CDR3 is 15 amino acids long. The chain's CDR3 is CASSFDRGPYAEQFF. The CDR3 bases that were read are TGTGCCAGCAGTTTCGACAGGGGCCCCTATGCT.

This clone was picked up a small number of times. Any gene name here is a mouse gene name. The DNA ends 4 residues before the CDR3 does, and the rest of the CDR3 is filled in from the germline J gene. The rearrangement links TRBV19 to TRBJ2-3, with D unresolved. Trimming left V 4 bases short and J 0 bases short, with 9 bases between. The V gene's germline CDR1 is FNHDT and CDR2 SITEND (reference sequence). The CDR3 length is 14 residues. CDR3 DNA, as far as it was read: TGTGCCAGCAGTTCGACATCTAGTGCAGAA. Its protein is CASSSTSSAE. The full CDR3 protein reads CASSSTSSAETLYF.

Notes on this clone: Germline and genes here are mouse. The observed sequence ends 4 residues before the CDR3 terminus, with the missing tail filled in from the germline J gene. The rearrangement links TRBV12-1 to TRBJ2-1; D is possibly TRBD2 (5 bases). Trimming stripped 1 base from V and 1 base from J, with 7 bases between. Germline V gene data show CDR1 as SGHSN and CDR2 as HYEKVE. The CDR3 covers 14 residues. CDR3 DNA, as far as it was read: TGTGCCAGCTCTCTTTTGGGGAACTATGCT. Translating gives CASSLLGNYA. The full CDR3 is CASSLLGNYAEQFF.

This clone was seen more than once but under ten times. Germline and genes here are mouse. The CDR3 end falls 4 residues outside the read, so it is completed with the germline J gene. V is TRBV13-1 and J is TRBJ2-1; TRBD1 matches at 12 bases. The V gene end was trimmed by 4 bases and the J gene end by 6 bases; junction bases not matched to a gene: 5. In germline, CDR1 is NSHNY, CDR2 SYGAGN. The CDR3 totals 15 residues. The CDR3 region is CASSNRDRGPAEQFF. The DNA read from the CDR3 is TGTGCCAGCAGTAACCGGGACAGGGGGCCTGCT.

Comments on this clone: Mouse gene names and germline throughout. The read ends 4 residues shy of where the CDR3 ends; the end is completed using the germline J gene. V is TRBV5 and J is TRBJ2-2; 11 nucleotides match TRBD2. V trimming: 4 bases; J trimming: 0 bases; junction bases outside the gene matches: 1. Germline loops: CDR1 LGHNA, CDR2 YNLKQL (reference sequence). This CDR3 has 16 residues. The CDR3 reads CASSRTGGTNTGQLYF. CDR3 bases read: TGTGCCAGCAGCCGGACTGGGGGGACAAACACCGGG.

In regard to this clone: These gene names are mouse names. The read finishes 4 residues shy of the CDR3 end, and the germline J gene is used to complete it. The chain couples TRBV5 to TRBJ2-7, with TRBD2 identical over 10 bases. This CDR3 has 15 amino acids. V lost 4 bases and J lost 3; bases outside the gene matches: 6. Germline CDR1 reads LGHNA; CDR2 reads YNLKQL (reference sequence). The covered CDR3 bases are TGTGCCAGCAGCCCCACCGGGACTGGGGACTAT. Translated, it gives CASSPTGTGDY. The entire CDR3 protein is CASSPTGTGDYEQYF.

Concerning this clone itself: Gene names and germline match the mouse. The sequence runs out 4 residues before the end of the CDR3; the remainder is reconstructed from the germline J gene. This chain links TRBV31 with TRBJ2-4; TRBD2 is a possible D gene (7 bases). In germline, CDR1 is GKSSPN, CDR2 SITVG. The CDR3 is 15 residues long. The V and J ends lost 0 bases and 1 base respectively, with 11 bases between them. CDR3 DNA, as far as it was read: TGTGCCTGGAGTCTGGGGGGCGGGGGTCAAAAC. This sequence encodes CAWSLGGGGQN. Given in full, the CDR3 is CAWSLGGGGQNTLYF.

This clone was observed a few times. Gene names are the mouse ones. The observed sequence ends 4 residues before the CDR3 terminus, with the missing tail filled in from the germline J gene. Different DNA sequences within this sample yield the same CDR3. The gene calls are TRBV13-1 and TRBJ1-1; D is possibly TRBD1 (5 bases). Germline V lookup: CDR1 NSHNY, CDR2 SYGAGN. This CDR3 is built from 14 residues. Deletions cut 0 bases from V and 1 base from J, with 7 bases between. The part of the CDR3 DNA that was read is TGTGCCAGCAGTGATGCCGGGGGGAACACA. Translated: CASSDAGGNT. The CDR3 as a whole reads CASSDAGGNTEVFF.

This clone was detected a few times. The listed genes are named as in mouse. The sequence runs out 4 residues before the end of the CDR3; the remainder is reconstructed from the germline J gene. The rearrangement joins TRBV19 to TRBJ2-7, with TRBD2 matching 10 bases. The CDR3 consists of 15 residues. CDR1 is FNHDT, CDR2 SITEND, per germline (reference sequence). Incomplete CDR3 DNA: TGTGCCAGCAGCCCAAACCGGGACTGGGGATAT. It translates to CASSPNRDWGY. The whole CDR3 sequence is CASSPNRDWGYEQYF. The whole variable domain, filled in from reference TRBV19 and TRBJ2-7, reads GGIITQTPKFLIGQEGQKLTLKCQQNFNHDTMYWYRQDSGKGLRLIYYSITENDLQKGDLSEGYDASREKKSSFSLTVTSAQKNEMAVFLCASSPNRDWGYEQYFGPGTRLTVL.

Regarding this clone: The genes are named according to mouse. The observed sequence ends 4 residues before the CDR3 terminus, with the missing tail filled in from the germline J gene. The chain recombines TRBV1 with TRBJ2-7, with 11 bases lining up with TRBD2. Germline trimming cut 3 bases from V and 2 bases from J; bases unmatched to any gene: 3. CDR3 length: 15 residues. Germline CDR1 reads NSQYPW; CDR2 reads LRSPGD (reference sequence). This CDR3 is CTCSARDWGTYEQYF. The sequenced CDR3 bases are TGCACCTGCAGTGCGAGGGACTGGGGGACCTAT.

This clone was detected a few times. Genes and germline come from the mouse. The CDR3 sequence is CTCSADRKGSQNTLYF. The sequenced CDR3 bases are TGCACCTGCAGTGCAGACAGGAAAGGAAGTCAAAAC. V is TRBV1 and J is TRBJ2-4; the D is unclear. Read sequence stops 4 residues before the CDR3 end, and the germline J gene provides the missing end. Germline V gene sequence: CDR1 NSQYPW, CDR2 LRSPGD (reference sequence). The V end was cut by 0 bases, the J end by 0 bases, with 10 bases between. The CDR3 contains 16 residues.

This clone was seen a few times. These gene names are mouse names. The CDR3 goes on 4 residues after the read ends, and that part is filled in from the germline J gene. V is TRBV13-1 and J is TRBJ2-5; 10 nucleotides align to TRBD2. This CDR3 spans 13 amino acids. CDR1 is NSHNY and CDR2 is SYGAGN in the germline V gene. The DNA read from the CDR3 is TGTGCCAGCAGGGGGGACTGGGGAGAC. Amino acids: CASRGDWGD. The whole CDR3 protein reads CASRGDWGDTQYF.

This clone appeared a few times. These gene names are mouse names. The missing CDR3 end, 4 residues past where the read stops, is filled in from the germline J gene. This chain links TRBV13-1 with TRBJ1-2; 8 bases are a match to TRBD1. Germline V lookup: CDR1 NSHNY, CDR2 SYGAGN. V trimming: 7 bases; J trimming: 3 bases; junction bases outside the gene matches: 2. The CDR3 totals 12 residues. The CDR3 region is CASGQGDSDYTF. The sequenced part of the CDR3 DNA is TGTGCCAGCGGACAGGGTGACTCC.

This clone was seen a handful of times. All gene names here are mouse names. From the germline J gene comes the end of the CDR3, since the read stops 4 residues before it. This chain joins TRBV13-2 and TRBJ1-2; 10 bases match TRBD1. V lost 2 bases to trimming and J lost 3 bases; unmatched junction nucleotides: 7. The CDR3 is 16 residues long. The germline CDR1 and CDR2 sequences are NNHNN and SYGAGS (reference sequence). The DNA read from the CDR3 is TGTGCCAGCGGTGAGCCCCGACAGGGGGCTGACTCC. Protein sequence: CASGEPRQGADS. The whole CDR3 is CASGEPRQGADSDYTF.

This clone was seen at least ten times. Gene names follow the mouse nomenclature. The CDR3 extends 4 residues past the end of the read, so its final part is completed from the germline J gene. V usage is TRBV17 and J usage is TRBJ2-5; D is unclear. Trimming removed 5 bases at V and 1 base at J, with 4 bases between. The germline V gene has CDR1 MNHDT and CDR2 YYDKIL. The CDR3 consists of 12 residues. CDR3 DNA (partial): TGTGCTAGCAGTTTGGACCAAGAC. Translated: CASSLDQD. The whole CDR3 protein is CASSLDQDTQYF.

In regard to this clone: Gene names and germline refer to mouse. Read coverage stops 4 residues before the CDR3 terminus; the germline J gene supplies the remainder. This chain joins TRBV13-2 and TRBJ1-2; 7 bases are shared with TRBD1. With 0 bases clipped from V and 1 base from J, the junction kept 0 bases outside the gene matches. This CDR3 contains 14 residues. CDR1 and CDR2 from the germline V gene are NNHNN and SYGAGS (reference sequence). The CDR3 here is CASGDGDRNSDYTF. The sequenced CDR3 bases are TGTGCCAGCGGTGATGGGGACAGAAACTCC.

On this clone: Mouse gene names apply. The read halts 4 residues ahead of the CDR3 end, with the missing end drawn from the germline J gene. The chain recombines TRBV13-2 with TRBJ2-2; a weak D match, TRBD1 (6 bases). V dropped 0 bases and J dropped 3 bases, with 15 bases sitting between them. The length of the CDR3 is 17 residues. Per the germline V gene, CDR1 is NNHNN and CDR2 is SYGAGS (reference sequence). The sequenced part of the CDR3 DNA is TGTGCCAGCGGTGATGCAAAGGCAGGGGATGACACCGGG. The encoded protein is CASGDAKAGDDTG. The CDR3 in its entirety is CASGDAKAGDDTGQLYF.

About this clone: The gene symbols are mouse symbols. The read ends 4 residues shy of where the CDR3 ends; the end is completed using the germline J gene. The chain recombines TRBV19 with TRBJ1-1; TRBD1 matches 10 bases. The CDR3 extends over 15 amino acids. Looked up from germline, CDR1 is FNHDT and CDR2 is SITEND (reference sequence). The junction had 3 bases not matched to a gene; V was cut back by 4 bases and J by 0 bases. CDR3 DNA, as far as it was read: TGTGCCAGCAGTCCGACAGGGGGCACAAACACA. Translated, it gives CASSPTGGTNT. The entire CDR3 sequence reads CASSPTGGTNTEVFF.